Described below is a single T cell receptor (beta chain) sequence and its context. Trimming removed 5 bases from V and 0 bases from J, with 8 bases in between. Germline values: CDR1 SEHNR, CDR2 FQNEAQ (reference sequence). The length of the CDR3 is 15 residues. Methods used by the authors: It was from reference gene primer amplification that nucleated cell counts were estimated. The data were produced by immunoSEQ multiplex PCR, yet TCRdb's version contains in-frame clones alone and is incomplete. V, J and clone size were drawn from that table, and D and trimming were deduced from the DNA. The sample comprises 200,000 to 300,000 clones, approximately 80% of which are singletons, and 3.5% to 5% rests with the top ten. These data originate in a study of blood T cell repertoires in COVID-19. Background on the study: The cDNA or gDNA used as material had been derived from T cells, B-cell-depleted T cells, or PBMCs.

This rearrangement joins TRBV7-9 to TRBJ2-6; unclear D gene. The receptor comes from a man aged 55 to 70 with acute or convalescent COVID-19. Sequences were obtained from peripheral blood. The CDR3 protein is CASSLDISGANVLTF. The CDR3 nucleotides read TGTGCCAGCAGCCTCGACATCTCTGGGGCCAACGTCCTGACTTTC.